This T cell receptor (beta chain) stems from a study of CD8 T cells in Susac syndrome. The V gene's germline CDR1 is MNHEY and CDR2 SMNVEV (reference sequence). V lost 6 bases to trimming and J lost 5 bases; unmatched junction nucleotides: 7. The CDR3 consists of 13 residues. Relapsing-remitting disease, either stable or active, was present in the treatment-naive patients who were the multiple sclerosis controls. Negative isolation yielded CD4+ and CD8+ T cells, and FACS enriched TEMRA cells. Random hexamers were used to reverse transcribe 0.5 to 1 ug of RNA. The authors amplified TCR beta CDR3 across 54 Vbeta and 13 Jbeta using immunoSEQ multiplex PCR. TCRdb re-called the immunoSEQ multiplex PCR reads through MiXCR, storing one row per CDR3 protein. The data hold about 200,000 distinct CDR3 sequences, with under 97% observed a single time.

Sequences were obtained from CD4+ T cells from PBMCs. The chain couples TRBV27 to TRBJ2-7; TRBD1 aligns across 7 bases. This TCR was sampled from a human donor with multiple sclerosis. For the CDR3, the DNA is TGTGCCAGCAGGCCACAGGGGTCCGACGAGCAGTACTTC. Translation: CASRPQGSDEQYF.